The 19 T cell receptor beta chains below come from one sample, sequenced in a study of T cell responses to AZD1222 COVID-19 vaccine. Repertoires were generated with immunoSEQ multiplex PCR, while TCRdb's copy carries only in-frame clones and drops some. The sample lists about 73,000 clones; 88% were seen once. Sequenced material: peripheral blood, taken on day 0 of AZD1222 vaccination. The receptors originated from an adult in good health.

The chain combines TRBV9 with TRBJ1-2; D unclear. V lost 3 bases and J 2 bases, leaving 14 bases between the germline ends. The CDR3 loop spans 15 amino acids. Germline V gives CDR1 SGDLS, CDR2 YYNGEE. The CDR3 nucleotides are TGTGCCAGCAGCGGGGGAGGGAACGGCAACTATGGCTACACCTTC. Translated: CASSGGGNGNYGYTF.

Only one count was recorded for this clone. The chain links TRBV6-1 to TRBJ1-2; 12 nucleotides line up with TRBD1. Germline values: CDR1 MNHNS, CDR2 SASEGT. Trimming took 3 bases from V and 7 from J; bases not matched to a gene: 3. There are 14 residues in the CDR3. The CDR3: CASSEGQGARGYTF. In DNA, the CDR3 is TGTGCCAGCAGTGAGGGACAGGGGGCGCGTGGCTACACCTTC.

The V call is TRBV11-1, the J call TRBJ1-1, with 9 bases matching TRBD1. J was trimmed by 1 base and V by 6 bases; bases with no gene match: 3. The CDR3 extends over 14 amino acids. CDR1 is SGHAT and CDR2 is FQDESV in the germline V gene (reference sequence). The DNA of the CDR3 is TGTGCCAGCAGGTTGGACAGGGGGAACACTGAAGCTTTCTTT. Translation gives CASRLDRGNTEAFF.

The rearrangement joins TRBV5-4 to TRBJ2-1; TRBD2 is a possible D gene (6 bases). CDR3 length: 15 amino acids. Germline assignment: CDR1 SGHNT and CDR2 YYREEE (reference sequence). With 0 bases removed from V and 5 bases from J, the gap between germline ends came to 12 bases. The CDR3 DNA reads as TGTGCCAGCAGCTTGGTTGCGGGGCCCCACAATGAGCAGTTCTTC. This translates into CASSLVAGPHNEQFF.

This chain's CDR3 is CASSRGATGANVLTF. CDR3 bases: TGTGCCAGCAGTCGAGGGGCAACCGGGGCCAACGTCCTGACTTTC. The chain uses TRBV27 and TRBJ2-6; D tentatively fits TRBD1 or TRBD2 (5 bases each). The CDR3 is 15 amino acids. V gave up 5 bases and J gave up 4 bases, with 12 bases separating them. The germline CDR1 and CDR2 sequences are MNHEY and SMNVEV (reference sequence).

This sequence joins TRBV29-1 and TRBJ1-3; D not certain. From germline, CDR1 is SQVTM and CDR2 ANQGSEA. V was trimmed by 6 bases and J by 2 bases, leaving 11 bases between them. The CDR3 totals 13 residues. The CDR3 is CSVAGNTGNTIYF. CDR3 in DNA: TGCAGCGTCGCCGGGAATACTGGAAACACCATATATTTT.

This clone came up once. This chain joins TRBV24-1 and TRBJ1-1, with 11 positions matching TRBD1. The germline gives CDR1 KGHDR, CDR2 SFDVKD. V lost 9 bases and J lost 1; bases outside the gene matches: 0. The CDR3 extends over 13 amino acids. DNA for the CDR3: TGTGCCACCGGGACAGGGGGGAACACTGAAGCTTTCTTT. It is translated as CATGTGGNTEAFF.

V is TRBV6-1 and J is TRBJ1-3; D is ambiguous. Germline V gives CDR1 MNHNS, CDR2 SASEGT. The CDR3 consists of 15 residues. V lost 0 bases and J 2 bases, leaving 8 bases between the germline ends. CDR3 sequence (DNA): TGTGCCAGCAGTGAAGCCCTAGGGCCTGGAAACACCATATATTTT. Translating it yields CASSEALGPGNTIYF.

The rearrangement links TRBV29-1 to TRBJ1-1; D may be TRBD1 (6 bases). Trimming left V 8 bases short and J 3 bases short, with 22 bases between. The CDR3 extends over 15 amino acids. Germline lookup yields CDR1 SQVTM and CDR2 ANQGSEA. The CDR3 region has the DNA TGCAGCTCCACTGGAGCCCAGGGGCCCTACACTGAAGCTTTCTTT. Protein: CSSTGAQGPYTEAFF.

This clone was seen once. V gene TRBV27 combines with J gene TRBJ2-7; D unclear. The CDR3 runs 14 residues. Looked up from germline, CDR1 is MNHEY and CDR2 is SMNVEV (reference sequence). With 1 base removed from V and 4 bases from J, the gap between germline ends came to 11 bases. Here the CDR3 reads CASSLYATAYEQYF. CDR3 in DNA: TGTGCCAGCAGTTTATATGCGACTGCATACGAGCAGTACTTC.

The V and J genes are TRBV7-2 and TRBJ2-7, with D unclear. Trimming removed 5 bases from V and 2 bases from J, with 10 bases in between. Germline CDR1 is SGHTA and CDR2 is FQGNSA. The CDR3 consists of 13 residues. CDR3 nucleotide sequence: TGTGCCAGCAGCAAGGCTGAACCCTACGAGCAGTACTTC. Protein product: CASSKAEPYEQYF.

The chain joins TRBV10-3 to TRBJ2-1; TRBD2 matches at 8 bases. The CDR3 extends over 17 amino acids. After removal of 0 bases from V and 2 bases from J, the junction contained 6 bases not matched to a gene. In germline, CDR1 is ENHRY, CDR2 SYGVKD. The CDR3 loop reads CAISESTSGVTYNEQFF. CDR3 DNA sequence: TGTGCCATCAGTGAGTCCACTAGCGGCGTTACCTACAATGAGCAGTTCTTC.

The chain has TRBV4-3 and TRBJ1-6, with D hard to call. The CDR3 consists of 20 residues. Germline lookup yields CDR1 LGHNA and CDR2 YSLEER. V lost 0 bases and J lost 2, with 20 bases in between. CDR3: CASSQDRPTPDSPYNSPLHF. The CDR3 coding sequence is TGCGCCAGCAGCCAAGACCGGCCCACTCCAGATAGCCCCTATAATTCACCCCTCCACTTT.

V gene TRBV6-2 or TRBV6-3 combines with J gene TRBJ1-6; D is ambiguous. The CDR3 loop spans 12 amino acids. Germline V gene sequence: CDR1 MNHEY, CDR2 SVGEGT. The ends were cut back, 6 bases at V and 10 bases at J, with 10 bases in the middle. CDR3 sequence (DNA): TGTGCCAGCAGCCAGTGGGTATCACCCCTCCACTTT. Amino acids: CASSQWVSPLHF.

The chain combines TRBV23-1 with TRBJ1-1, with no clear D. TRBV23-1 is an ORF; its function is uncertain. The V gene lost 7 bases and the J gene lost 3 bases, with 3 bases spanning the gap. The CDR3 runs to 10 residues. The CDR3 here is CASTYTEAFF. CDR3 DNA sequence: TGCGCCAGCACGTACACTGAAGCTTTCTTT.

This sequence joins TRBV9 and TRBJ1-2; TRBD1 matches 10 bases. CDR1 and CDR2 from the germline V gene are SGDLS and YYNGEE. The CDR3 spans 14 residues. Trimming cost V 3 bases and J 6 bases; bases outside gene matches: 5. CDR3 nucleotide sequence: TGTGCCAGCAGCGCCCGACAGGGGGCGGATGGCTACACCTTC. The encoded protein is CASSARQGADGYTF.

The chain joins TRBV27 to TRBJ2-7, with TRBD2 matching 9 bases. CDR1 MNHEY and CDR2 SMNVEV come from the germline V gene (reference sequence). This CDR3 has 13 residues. Losses at the gene ends were 5 bases for V and 7 bases for J; bases not matched to a gene: 6. In DNA form, the CDR3 reads TGTGCCAGCAGTATACTGACTAGCGGTGAGCAGTACTTC. This codes for CASSILTSGEQYF.

This clone was detected only once. The genes are TRBV29-1 and TRBJ2-4, with D perhaps TRBD2 (6 bases). V lost 4 bases and J 0 bases, leaving 13 bases between the germline ends. The CDR3 length is 15 residues. The V gene's germline CDR1 is SQVTM and CDR2 ANQGSEA. For the CDR3, the DNA is TGCAGCGTTGTTAAATTGGGACTAGCCAAAAACATTCAGTACTTC. This codes for CSVVKLGLAKNIQYF.

V gene TRBV19 combines with J gene TRBJ1-1, with 7 bases that match TRBD1. Per germline, CDR1 LNHDA and CDR2 SQIVND (reference sequence). The junction had 6 bases not matched to a gene; V was cut back by 4 bases and J by 4 bases. This CDR3 has 14 amino acids. Here the CDR3 DNA reads TGTGCCAGTAGTAGACAGGGATCTGGCACTGAAGCTTTCTTT. Its translation: CASSRQGSGTEAFF.